This T cell receptor (beta chain) derives from a study of T cell responses to AZD1222 COVID-19 vaccine. Study observations and caveats: Scientists sampled the repertoires only once the peak T cell response had passed. Within unmutated variant regions lay the reported targets of nearly half of spike-specific TCRs. Among AZD1222 vaccinees, only six or seven were seropositive at baseline. Clonal diversity was possibly underestimated, and the donors were mostly white British, with more females.

The CDR3 consists of 15 residues. In germline, CDR1 is MDHEN, CDR2 SYDVKM. V was clipped by 5 bases and J by 8 bases; unmatched bases: 11. Clones were sequenced by immunoSEQ multiplex PCR, and TCRdb holds only the in-frame ones, with some missing. The table has roughly 200,000 clones, around 93% seen once; the top ten hold 0.9% to 1.1%. Of note for this clone: Its antigen remains unknown.

The clonotype was recovered from an adult in good health. The chain employs TRBV28 and TRBJ1-4; TRBD1 matches at 7 bases. Sequencing was performed on peripheral blood, taken on day 0 of MenACWY control vaccination. In DNA, the CDR3 is TGTGCCAGCAGTCCCCCCGGAACAGGGGCCGAAAAACTGTTTTTT. Its protein product is CASSPPGTGAEKLFF.